The sequence of this T cell receptor (beta chain) was determined in a study of cytomegalovirus exposure and HLA in healthy donors. The study, taken as a whole, reports: Some highly shared sequence variants likely arose as a pipeline artifact. The study recorded 150 to 200 TCR beta chains that were cytomegalovirus-associated. Per a prior analysis, the majority of TCR beta V segments were productive roughly 90% or roughly 30% of the time. Another analysis was done later, and it associated fewer than 20,000 TCR beta sequences with HLA alleles at 0.05 false discovery rate.

60 Vbeta and 13 Jbeta primers were used in PCR. Measured with immunoSEQ multiplex PCR; TCRdb has only the in-frame clones, and not every one. The sample yields around 150,000 clones, roughly 70% seen once. Details on this clone: Its specificity is unknown.

The sample comprised PBMCs. The TCR originated in a man aged 40-55 years in good health and CMV-seropositive.

CDR3 sequence reads: CAWSGDGGVLIEKLFF. The CDR3 DNA sequence: TGTGCCTGGAGTGGGGACGGGGGGGTATTGATTGAAAAACTGTTTTTT. The chain links TRBV30 to TRBJ1-4; maybe TRBD1 (5 bases). The germline V and J ends were trimmed by 1 base and 7 bases, with 19 bases remaining between them. The CDR3 has 16 residues. Germline CDR1 is GTSNPN and CDR2 is SVGIG (reference sequence).